A single TCR beta chain is shown here with its context. Its antigen is unidentified. The authors divided CD4+ cells into CD45RA+ naive and CD45RA-negative memory subsets. The sample belongs to a study of shared clonotypes between healthy human individuals. The wider study: Donors had three CD4 naive, three CD4 memory, two CD8 naive and one CD8 memory plate apiece.

Repertoires were generated with immunoSEQ multiplex PCR, while TCRdb's copy carries only in-frame clones and drops some. The sample carries millions of clones, around 94% recorded once. General study results and limits: It was anticipated that sequencing depth would influence how many clonotypes donors shared. A small donor pool kept down the genetic and exposure-history diversity that was represented.

The germline V gene has CDR1 SGHRS and CDR2 YFSETQ. The V end lost 2 bases, the J end lost 5 bases, and 20 bases lay between the germline ends. The CDR3 sequence is 18 residues long. The material sequenced was naive CD4+ T cells sorted from blood. Subset: CD45RA+ positively selected. The sequence came from a man aged 18 to 29 in good health. The genes are TRBV5-1 and TRBJ1-6, with D uncertain. CDR3 sequence: CASSFLNLDGIDNSPLHF. CDR3 DNA: TGCGCCAGCAGCTTTTTGAACCTTGACGGGATAGATAATTCACCCCTCCACTTT.